The 19 T cell receptor beta chains below all came from one sample that was sequenced in a study of T cell responses to AZD1222 COVID-19 vaccine. Generated by immunoSEQ multiplex PCR, the TCRdb table keeps only in-frame clones and is missing some. The sample includes about 120,000 clones, just over 90% seen only once; the top ten take around 4.3%. The sequences come from peripheral blood, collected on day 0 of AZD1222 vaccination. The receptors were gathered from an adult in good health.

This sequence joins TRBV12-3 or TRBV12-4 and TRBJ1-2, with TRBD1 identical over 7 bases. With 3 bases clipped from V and 7 bases from J, the junction kept 2 bases outside the gene matches. The CDR3 contains 12 residues. CDR3 in amino acids: CASSLKGAGYTF. The CDR3 region has the DNA TGTGCCAGCAGTTTGAAGGGGGCTGGCTACACCTTC.

This chain joins TRBV6-2 or TRBV6-3 and TRBJ2-7; D is perhaps TRBD2 (6 bases). The V gene's germline CDR1 is MNHEY and CDR2 SVGEGT. V lost 0 bases, J lost 0 bases, and 24 bases lay in between. The CDR3 is 20 residues long. The CDR3 DNA follows: TGTGCCAGCAGTTACTCCCCTGAGGCCTCCCGCGGGATGGCCTCCTACGAGCAGTACTTC. Amino acid sequence: CASSYSPEASRGMASYEQYF.

This sequence joins TRBV11-2 and TRBJ1-6; 12 bases agree with TRBD1. The CDR3 covers 16 residues. Germline-derived CDR1 and CDR2 are SGHAT and FQNNGV. Trimming cost V 5 bases and J 9 bases; bases outside gene matches: 8. The CDR3 DNA follows: TGTGCCAGCAGCCAGAGGGACAGGGGGCTCAGTTCACCCCTCCACTTT. Protein sequence: CASSQRDRGLSSPLHF.

The chain carries TRBV18 and TRBJ1-2, with 9 bases lining up with TRBD1. The J segment lost 6 bases and the V segment lost 3 bases, leaving 11 bases of the junction unmatched. Germline values: CDR1 KGHSH, CDR2 LQKENI. The CDR3 spans 16 residues. In nucleotides, the CDR3 is TGTGCCAGCTCACCTCGGCCCTTAGACAGGGGGGATGGCTACACCTTC. The encoded protein is CASSPRPLDRGDGYTF.

The chain recombines TRBV7-2 with TRBJ2-1; 12 positions match TRBD2. The V segment lost 4 bases and the J segment 4 bases; nucleotides outside the gene matches: 2. This CDR3 region has 15 residues. Germline values: CDR1 SGHTA, CDR2 FQGNSA. The CDR3 DNA reads as TGTGCCAGCAGCTCCACTAGCGGGGGGTACAATGAGCAGTTCTTC. Its translation is CASSSTSGGYNEQFF.

V gene TRBV12-3 or TRBV12-4 combines with J gene TRBJ1-5; 8 nucleotides agree with TRBD1. This CDR3 has 13 amino acids. V lost 6 bases and J lost 5; bases outside the gene matches: 3. The CDR3 coding sequence is TGTGCCAGCAGGATACAGGGGGATCAGCCCCAGCATTTT. Protein: CASRIQGDQPQHF.

This chain's CDR3 is CSASPTGWGTGDYGYTF. CDR3 coding DNA: TGCAGTGCTAGTCCTACTGGGTGGGGGACAGGAGACTATGGCTACACCTTC. The chain combines TRBV20-1 with TRBJ1-2, with 8 bases that match TRBD1. Trimming removed 3 bases from V and 3 bases from J; junction bases left unmatched: 15. This CDR3 comprises 17 residues. Germline values: CDR1 DFQATT, CDR2 SNEGSKA (reference sequence).

The chain couples TRBV9 to TRBJ1-3; D not resolved. The CDR3 runs 15 residues. CDR1 is SGDLS, CDR2 YYNGEE, per germline. V was cut by 0 bases and J by 0 bases, with 7 bases left in between. The CDR3 region has the DNA TGTGCCAGCAGCGTAGCCTCGCTCTCTGGAAACACCATATATTTT. This gives the protein CASSVASLSGNTIYF.

This chain joins TRBV28 and TRBJ1-2; D gene unclear. V was clipped by 8 bases and J by 0 bases, with 4 bases between them. Germline V CDR1 and CDR2: MDHEN, SYDVKM. The CDR3 is 11 amino acids. CDR3 DNA: TGTGCCAGCGCCCCTAACTATGGCTACACCTTC. It specifies CASAPNYGYTF.

V is TRBV21-1 and J is TRBJ2-7; TRBD2, the table's D call, was not compared with the DNA. TRBV21-1 is marked as a pseudogene. The CDR3 sequence is 11 residues long. CDR3 sequence: CASIGAYEQYF. The CDR3, as DNA: TGTGCCAGTATCGGGGCCTACGAGCAGTACTTC.

The chain recombines TRBV7-3 with TRBJ2-6; D may be TRBD1 or TRBD2 (5 bases each). The CDR3 totals 16 residues. Trimming shortened V by 1 base and J by 3 bases, and 10 bases separated the two germline ends. Germline lookup yields CDR1 SGHTA and CDR2 FQGTGA. CDR3 residues: CASSLNGGFGANVLTF. The CDR3 nucleotides read TGTGCCAGCAGCTTAAATGGGGGTTTTGGGGCCAACGTCCTGACTTTC.

The V and J genes are TRBV6-5 and TRBJ1-5, with D hard to call. The germline gives CDR1 MNHEY, CDR2 SVGAGI. This CDR3 contains 14 residues. V was trimmed by 5 bases and J by 2 bases, leaving 10 bases between them. In nucleotides, the CDR3 is TGTGCCAGCAGTCCGGGATTCGGCAATCAGCCCCAGCATTTT. Its translation is CASSPGFGNQPQHF.

The chain combines TRBV7-6 with TRBJ1-2; weak D call: TRBD1 (5 bases). Trimming left V 6 bases short and J 3 bases short, with 11 bases between. Looked up from germline, CDR1 is SGHVS and CDR2 is FNYEAQ. This CDR3 comprises 13 residues. The CDR3 DNA reads TGTGCCAGCAGTCCGGGACTCTACTATGGCTACACCTTC. It is translated as CASSPGLYYGYTF.

The chain carries TRBV24-1 and TRBJ2-7, with D hard to call. Germline V gene lookup returns CDR1 KGHDR and CDR2 SFDVKD. V shed 7 bases and J shed 3 bases, with 12 bases lying between them. The CDR3 sequence is 13 residues long. CDR3 amino acids: CATRIDNFYEQYF. CDR3 coding DNA: TGTGCCACCAGGATAGACAATTTCTACGAGCAGTACTTC.

The chain couples TRBV6-5 to TRBJ1-3; D not certain. Deletions cut 7 bases from V and 0 bases from J, with 13 bases between. Germline CDR1 MNHEY, CDR2 SVGAGI. The CDR3 length is 15 residues. The chain's CDR3 is CASKSSVGSGNTIYF. The CDR3 DNA reads as TGTGCCAGCAAATCTTCGGTGGGCTCTGGAAACACCATATATTTT.

This clone was observed a handful of times. The rearrangement links TRBV3-1 (or the pseudogene TRBV3-2) to TRBJ1-3; D gene ambiguous. This CDR3 has 17 residues. V was clipped by 4 bases and J by 4 bases, with 20 bases between them. CDR1 LGHDT and CDR2 YNNKEL come from the germline V gene (reference sequence). In nucleotides, the CDR3 is TGTGCCAGCAGCCGAGCCGTTCTTACAGCGCCCGGAAACACCATATATTTT. This codes for CASSRAVLTAPGNTIYF.

V and J are TRBV28 and TRBJ2-3; 8 positions agree with TRBD2. CDR1 is MDHEN and CDR2 is SYDVKM in the germline V gene. The CDR3 contains 14 residues. The DNA of the CDR3 is TGTGCAGGAGCCGGGGGGGCCCGCACAGATACGCAGTATTTT. Protein: CAGAGGARTDTQYF.

The chain combines TRBV6-5 with TRBJ2-2; TRBD2 aligns across 8 bases. V lost 2 bases and J lost 7; bases outside the gene matches: 6. In germline, CDR1 is MNHEY, CDR2 SVGAGI. The CDR3 is 15 residues long. For the CDR3, the DNA is TGTGCCAGCAGTTACAGCGGACTAGCTGGCGGGGAGCTGTTTTTT. Amino acid sequence: CASSYSGLAGGELFF.

The J gene is TRBJ2-1, the V gene TRBV13; 7 nucleotides line up with TRBD2. The J segment lost 7 bases and the V segment lost 2 bases, leaving 8 bases of the junction unmatched. Germline values: CDR1 PRHDT, CDR2 FYEKMQ (reference sequence). The CDR3 covers 15 residues. The DNA of the CDR3 is TGTGCCAGCAGCTTATTGTTAGCGGGTGTAAATGAGCAGTTCTTC. Amino acids: CASSLLLAGVNEQFF.